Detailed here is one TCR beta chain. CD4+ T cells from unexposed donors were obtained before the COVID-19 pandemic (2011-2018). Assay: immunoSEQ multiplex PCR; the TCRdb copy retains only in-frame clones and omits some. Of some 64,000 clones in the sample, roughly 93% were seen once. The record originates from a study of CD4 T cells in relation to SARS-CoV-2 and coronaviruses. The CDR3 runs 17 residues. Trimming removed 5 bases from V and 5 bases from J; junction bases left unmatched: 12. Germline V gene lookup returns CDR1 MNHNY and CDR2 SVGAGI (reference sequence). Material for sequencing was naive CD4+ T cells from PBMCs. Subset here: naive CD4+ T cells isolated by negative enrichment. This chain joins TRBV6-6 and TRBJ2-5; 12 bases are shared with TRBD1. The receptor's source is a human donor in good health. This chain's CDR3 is CASSLNPPGQGAETQYF. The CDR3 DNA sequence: TGTGCCAGCAGTCTCAACCCTCCGGGACAGGGGGCCGAGACCCAGTACTTC.